One and the same sample provided the 19 T cell receptor beta chains below, sequenced in a study of T cells in women clearing cervical HPV infection. Generated by immunoSEQ multiplex PCR, the TCRdb table keeps only in-frame clones and is missing some. The sample's table shows 23,000 or so clones. The sequencing sample was made of blood buffy coat. The receptors shown here come from a woman between 18 and 75 years old with a cervical HPV16 infection that either progressed to CIN3+ or cleared (not recorded which).

As to this clone: The read stops 3 residues short of the end of the CDR3; the missing end is completed from the germline J gene. The chain uses TRBV11-2 and TRBJ2-7; TRBD2 matches at 7 bases. The CDR3 has 15 amino acids. CDR1 and CDR2 from the germline V gene are SGHAT and FQNNGV. J lost 4 bases, V lost 1 base, and 7 bases had no gene match. The DNA read from the CDR3 is TGTGCCAGCAGCTTAGGTGGGGGGGGGACTTACGAG. Protein: CASSLGGGGTYE. The whole CDR3 reads CASSLGGGGTYEQYF.

With regard to this clone: The DNA ends 3 residues before the CDR3 does, and the rest of the CDR3 is filled in from the germline J gene. V gene TRBV7-8 combines with J gene TRBJ2-5, with 7 bases lining up with TRBD2. This CDR3 is 14 amino acids long. The V gene's germline CDR1 is SGHVS and CDR2 FQNEAQ. V lost 4 bases and J lost 4; bases outside the gene matches: 6. The sequenced part of the CDR3 DNA is TGTGCCAGCAGCTCAGGGACTATCCCAGAGACC. This sequence encodes CASSSGTIPET. The whole CDR3 reads CASSSGTIPETQYF.

On this clone itself: The CDR3 is cut off 3 residues early in the read; its end comes from the germline J gene. The chain joins TRBV5-1 to TRBJ2-2; TRBD2 might be the D (6 bases). Trimming pared 7 bases from V and 2 bases from J, leaving 12 bases between. This CDR3 spans 14 amino acids. Germline loops: CDR1 SGHRS, CDR2 YFSETQ. CDR3 residues: CASGVAVNTGELFF. The part of the CDR3 DNA that was read is TGCGCCAGCGGAGTAGCGGTAAACACCGGGGAG.

In regard to this clone: Read coverage stops 3 residues before the CDR3 terminus; the germline J gene supplies the remainder. The chain combines TRBV11-2 with TRBJ2-5, with 9 bases lining up with TRBD2. This CDR3 is built from 14 residues. Germline V gene data show CDR1 as SGHAT and CDR2 as FQNNGV. Germline trimming cut 5 bases from V and 2 bases from J; bases unmatched to any gene: 3. CDR3 sequence: CASSRAGGQETQYF. The sequenced part of the CDR3 DNA is TGTGCCAGCAGCCGCGCGGGGGGGCAAGAGACC.

Concerning this clone itself: The read falls 3 residues short of the CDR3 end, and the missing part is taken from the germline J gene. J is TRBJ2-7 and V is TRBV29-1, with a weak D call TRBD2 (6 bases). The CDR3 covers 13 residues. V gave up 6 bases and J gave up 1 base, with 13 bases separating them. Germline V lookup: CDR1 SQVTM, CDR2 ANQGSEA. The CDR3 protein is CSVVETRSYEQYF. Partial CDR3 DNA: TGCAGCGTCGTCGAGACTAGATCCTACGAG.

Turning to this clone: The read halts 3 residues ahead of the CDR3 end, with the missing end drawn from the germline J gene. The chain carries TRBV2 and TRBJ2-5; 8 bases align to TRBD1. The CDR3 spans 12 residues. Losses at the gene ends were 6 bases for V and 5 bases for J; bases not matched to a gene: 2. Germline V CDR1 and CDR2: SNHLY, FYNNEI. The CDR3 bases that were read are TGTGCCAGCAGGGACAGGGTTGAGACC. Translation: CASRDRVET. The whole CDR3 sequence is CASRDRVETQYF.

Notes on this clone: One junction end disagrees with the germline gene, perhaps due to a read error. From the germline J gene comes the end of the CDR3, since the read stops 3 residues before it. This rearrangement joins TRBV11-1 to TRBJ2-3; 8 positions agree with TRBD1. This CDR3 is 15 amino acids long. Germline V gene lookup returns CDR1 SGHAT and CDR2 FQDESV (reference sequence). The DNA read from the CDR3 is TGTGCCAGCAGCCCACCGACAGGGGATTCAGAGACG. It is translated as CASSPPTGDSET. The whole CDR3 is CASSPPTGDSETQYF.

Note on this clone: Read coverage stops 3 residues before the CDR3 terminus; the germline J gene supplies the remainder. The rearrangement joins TRBV12-5 to TRBJ2-2, with 14 bases matching TRBD2. The ends lost 5 bases at V and 4 bases at J; junction bases unmatched: 9. The CDR3 runs to 18 residues. Per the germline V gene, CDR1 is LGHNT and CDR2 is FRNRAP. The CDR3 reads CASGRGLAGGEGTGELFF. The covered CDR3 bases are TGTGCTAGTGGTCGTGGACTAGCGGGAGGCGAGGGCACCGGGGAG.

A word on this clone: Read data end 3 residues before the CDR3 end; the end is taken from the germline J gene. V usage is TRBV20-1 and J usage is TRBJ2-7; 7 bases are a match to TRBD2. The germline gives CDR1 DFQATT, CDR2 SNEGSKA (reference sequence). The CDR3 totals 14 residues. With V trimmed by 0 bases and J by 3 bases, 5 bases remained unmatched. The sequenced CDR3 bases are TGCAGTGCTAGAGAGTCCAGCGGGGTCTACGAG. Translated: CSARESSGVYE. The full CDR3 protein is CSARESSGVYEQYF.

CDR3 residues: CASSQERGGQETQYF. The CDR3 bases that were read are TGTGCCAGCAGCCAAGAGCGGGGGGGCCAGGAGACC. The gene calls are TRBV4-2 and TRBJ2-5; 9 bases map to TRBD2. With the read ending 3 residues before the CDR3 end, the germline J gene is used to fill in that end. The V gene end was trimmed by 0 bases and the J gene end by 5 bases; junction bases not matched to a gene: 4. The CDR3 consists of 15 residues. Germline V gene lookup returns CDR1 LGHNA and CDR2 YNFKEQ.

As for this clone: The read gets to within 3 residues of the CDR3 end, and the germline J gene fills in the rest. The chain couples TRBV10-3 to TRBJ2-3, with D unresolved. Germline V gene data show CDR1 as ENHRY and CDR2 as SYGVKD. CDR3 length: 12 amino acids. The ends were cut back, 8 bases at V and 0 bases at J, with 6 bases in the middle. CDR3 in amino acids: CAIAQSTDTQYF. The part of the CDR3 DNA that was read is TGTGCCATCGCCCAGAGCACAGATACG.

On this clone: A junction end diverges from the germline sequence, so it may reflect a read error. The CDR3 is cut off 3 residues early in the read; its end comes from the germline J gene. V usage is TRBV14 and J usage is TRBJ2-2; the D gene is possibly TRBD2 (6 bases). Looked up from germline, CDR1 is SGHDN and CDR2 is FVKESK. This CDR3 comprises 17 residues. Here the CDR3 reads CACRNSGVATNTGELFF. The sequenced part of the CDR3 DNA is TGTGCCTGCAGGAATTCGGGGGTCGCTACGAACACCGGGGAG.

Note on this clone: With the read ending 3 residues before the CDR3 end, the germline J gene is used to fill in that end. This sequence joins TRBV5-1 and TRBJ1-6, with D perhaps TRBD1 (5 bases). The CDR3 is 17 amino acids. In germline, CDR1 is SGHRS, CDR2 YFSETQ. Between the trimmed V and J ends, which lost 4 bases and 8 bases, there was a span of 22 bases. CDR3 region: CASSTDYPTVVDSPLHF. CDR3 DNA (partial): TGCGCCAGCAGCACTGATTACCCGACAGTTGTGGATTCACCC.

Concerning this clone: The read terminates 3 residues before the CDR3 end, so the remaining end is supplied by the germline J gene. V is TRBV28 and J is TRBJ2-3; TRBD1 might be the D (6 bases). This CDR3 is built from 14 residues. Germline V lookup: CDR1 MDHEN, CDR2 SYDVKM. V was trimmed by 8 bases and J by 0 bases, leaving 12 bases between them. This CDR3 is CASSSGQSTDTQYF. CDR3 DNA, as far as it was read: TGTGCCAGCTCCTCCGGACAGAGCACAGATACG.

A remark on this clone: A read error may account for a junction end that differs from germline. The CDR3 end falls 3 residues outside the read, so it is completed with the germline J gene. This chain links TRBV6-1 with TRBJ2-7, with TRBD2 matching over 7 bases. The germline V gene encodes CDR1 MNHNS and CDR2 SASEGT. This CDR3 has 14 residues. CDR3 protein: CASGDSGNGYEQYF. CDR3 DNA (partial): TGTGCCAGCGGTGACAGCGGGAACGGATACGAG.

The part of the CDR3 DNA that was read is TGCAGTGCTTTCCGGGGTTTGGGCTACAATGAG. Translation: CSAFRGLGYNE. The complete CDR3 protein is CSAFRGLGYNEQFF. The chain combines TRBV20-1 with TRBJ2-1; the D gene is possibly TRBD2 (5 bases). The read terminates 3 residues before the CDR3 end, so the remaining end is supplied by the germline J gene. V gave up 5 bases and J gave up 3 bases, with 14 bases separating them. Germline assignment: CDR1 DFQATT and CDR2 SNEGSKA (reference sequence). CDR3 size: 14 residues.

About this clone itself: One end of the junction fails to match germline, which may point to a read error. The CDR3 is cut off 3 residues early in the read; its end comes from the germline J gene. This chain joins TRBV7-7 and TRBJ1-4; the D is unclear. CDR3 length equals 18 residues. Per the germline V gene, CDR1 is SSHAT and CDR2 is FNYEAQ (reference sequence). CDR3 DNA (partial): TGTGCTAGCAGACTTGCCGATAGGACTGCTGCAACTAATGAAAAA. Its translation: CASRLADRTAATNEK. The full CDR3 is CASRLADRTAATNEKLFF.

Comments on this clone: With the read ending 3 residues before the CDR3 end, the germline J gene is used to fill in that end. The V and J genes are TRBV19 and TRBJ2-7; no clear D gene. V was shortened by 0 bases and J by 1 base, with 10 bases between the two germline ends. Germline V CDR1 and CDR2: LNHDA, SQIVND (reference sequence). The CDR3 is 15 residues long. The sequenced CDR3 bases are TGTGCCAGTAGTATAGATCTCTACGGGTCCTACGAG. This encodes CASSIDLYGSYE. The whole CDR3 region reads CASSIDLYGSYEQYF.

CDR3 amino acids: CASSRDRDEQYF. CDR3 bases read: TGTGCCAGCAGTAGGGACAGGGACGAG. The chain is built from TRBV2 and TRBJ2-7; TRBD1 aligns across 9 bases. The read ends 3 residues early relative to the CDR3; the germline J gene fills the gap. CDR1 SNHLY and CDR2 FYNNEI come from the germline V gene. The CDR3 is 12 residues long. The junction had 1 base not matched to a gene; V was cut back by 5 bases and J by 5 bases.